The clone carrying this T cell receptor (beta chain) has a count of ten or more. What it binds is not known. This entry comes from a study of T-cell reconstitution after alpha-beta-depleted transplantation in children. Study outcomes and limitations: A year post-transplant, T-cell counts and diversity derived mostly from newly produced T cells. By about two months after transplant, alpha-beta T cells reportedly arose from several hundred graft clones that had expanded. At day 60, the high TCRbeta diversity found in some patients originated from recipient T cells and thymic progenitors that had survived.

Unique molecular identifiers tagged the TCRbeta library. TCRdb reprocessed the PCR reads via MiXCR and lists one record per CDR3 protein. The profile covers roughly 420,000 distinct CDR3 sequences, with around 15% appearing a single time and over 25% taken by the ten largest. Deletions cut 5 bases from V and 4 bases from J, with 7 bases between. Germline CDR1 is SEHNR and CDR2 is FQNEAQ (reference sequence). The CDR3 has 12 residues. Sequencing was performed on PBMCs, mostly from graft donor cells, taken 360 days after TCRalphabeta/CD19-depleted stem cell transplant. This receptor was taken from a boy younger than two who had a stem cell transplant for Wiskott-Aldrich syndrome, so the T cells may come from the graft donor. V gene TRBV7-9 combines with J gene TRBJ2-3; D is ambiguous. Here the CDR3 reads CASSQVPDTQYF. CDR3 bases: TGTGCCAGCAGCCAGGTGCCAGATACGCAGTATTTT.